The rows below give T cell receptor beta chains drawn from one sample of a study of cytomegalovirus exposure and HLA in healthy donors. Libraries were prepared by immunoSEQ multiplex PCR; TCRdb keeps only in-frame clonotypes and omits some of them. This sample has tens of thousands of clones; 92% occur once, and the top ten carry 1% to 1.5%. The material sequenced was PBMCs. These receptors all stem from a young woman in good health and CMV-seronegative. Each CDR3 is given with its conserved first and last residue. Each record gives: J gene, clone size, D gene, V gene, CDR3 DNA, CDR3 protein. The D gene is left open where the match is weak. Part of the rows lack a size; the others show once, few, many or a class for expanded clones.

j_call: TRBJ1-2; clone_size: once; d_call: .; v_call: TRBV28; cdr3_nt: TGTGCCAGCACCACAGACAGCAGCTATGGCTACACCTTC; cdr3_aa: CASTTDSSYGYTF
j_call: TRBJ2-7; clone_size: .; d_call: TRBD1; v_call: TRBV29-1; cdr3_nt: TGCAGCGTAGATACAGGGGTGGGTACCTACGGGCAGTACTTC; cdr3_aa: CSVDTGVGTYGQYF
j_call: TRBJ1-2; clone_size: .; d_call: .; v_call: TRBV7-9; cdr3_nt: TGTGCCAGCAGCTCCTCGCGGGCTCCTTCCGCCTATGGCTACACCTTC; cdr3_aa: CASSSSRAPSAYGYTF
j_call: TRBJ2-5; clone_size: .; d_call: .; v_call: TRBV7-6; cdr3_nt: TGTGCCAGCAGCGCATTGCGGCAAGAGACCCAGTACTTC; cdr3_aa: CASSALRQETQYF
j_call: TRBJ1-2; clone_size: .; d_call: TRBD1; v_call: TRBV5-4; cdr3_nt: TGTGCCAGCAGCCTAGGCGGGACAGAGAGCTATGGCTACACCTTC; cdr3_aa: CASSLGGTESYGYTF
j_call: TRBJ1-5; clone_size: .; d_call: TRBD1; v_call: TRBV9; cdr3_nt: TGTGCCAGCAGCCCCGGGACAGGGGGAAATCAGCCCCAGCATTTT; cdr3_aa: CASSPGTGGNQPQHF
j_call: TRBJ1-2; clone_size: .; d_call: .; v_call: TRBV5-8; cdr3_nt: TGTGCCAGCAGCTTGGGCGGGACTCATGGCTACACCTTC; cdr3_aa: CASSLGGTHGYTF
j_call: TRBJ1-3; clone_size: once; d_call: .; v_call: TRBV9; cdr3_nt: TGTGCCAGCAGCCCTCAATCCCAGAGCGACACCATATATTTT; cdr3_aa: CASSPQSQSDTIYF
j_call: TRBJ2-5; clone_size: .; d_call: .; v_call: TRBV15; cdr3_nt: TGTGCCACCAGCAGAGCGCCAACAAGTATCCAAGAGACCCAGTACTTC; cdr3_aa: CATSRAPTSIQETQYF
j_call: TRBJ2-7; clone_size: .; d_call: .; v_call: TRBV7-8; cdr3_nt: TGTGCCAGCAGCCAAACCGGGGCTGGGAGGCAGGGGCAGTACTTC; cdr3_aa: CASSQTGAGRQGQYF
j_call: TRBJ1-3; clone_size: .; d_call: .; v_call: TRBV6-5; cdr3_nt: TGTGCCAGCAGTTACTCGAGAGCCTACTCTGGAAACACCATATATTTT; cdr3_aa: CASSYSRAYSGNTIYF
j_call: TRBJ1-4; clone_size: .; d_call: TRBD1; v_call: TRBV11-3; cdr3_nt: TGTGCCAGCAGCCAGGGGGTAGTGAATGAAAAACTGTTTTTT; cdr3_aa: CASSQGVVNEKLFF
j_call: TRBJ1-2; clone_size: .; d_call: TRBD1; v_call: TRBV6-5; cdr3_nt: TGTGCCAGCAGCAGGACAGGGGCCCGTAACTATGGCTACACCTTC; cdr3_aa: CASSRTGARNYGYTF
j_call: TRBJ2-2; clone_size: .; d_call: .; v_call: TRBV9; cdr3_nt: TGTGCCAGCAGCGTGGAGGGGCAGAACACCGGGGAGCTGTTTTTT; cdr3_aa: CASSVEGQNTGELFF
j_call: TRBJ2-1; clone_size: .; d_call: TRBD2; v_call: TRBV7-9; cdr3_nt: TGTGCCAGCAGCTTAGCTAGCGGGAGCAGCTATGAGCAGTTCTTC; cdr3_aa: CASSLASGSSYEQFF
j_call: TRBJ1-2; clone_size: .; d_call: TRBD1; v_call: TRBV6-1; cdr3_nt: TGTGCCAGCAGTGAGACAGGGCAGGGCTATGGCTACACCTTC; cdr3_aa: CASSETGQGYGYTF
j_call: TRBJ1-5; clone_size: .; d_call: .; v_call: TRBV4-1; cdr3_nt: TGCGCCAGCAGCCAAGGGGCAGGGGAACATGATCAGCCCCAGCATTTT; cdr3_aa: CASSQGAGEHDQPQHF
j_call: TRBJ2-4; clone_size: .; d_call: TRBD1; v_call: TRBV2; cdr3_nt: TGTGCCAGCAGTGGACAACAGGGGCTTTGGGCCAAAAACATTCAGTACTTC; cdr3_aa: CASSGQQGLWAKNIQYF
j_call: TRBJ2-1; clone_size: once; d_call: TRBD1; v_call: TRBV2; cdr3_nt: TGTGCCAGCAGTCCCGGCCGGACAGGTATTTACAATGAGCAGTTCTTC; cdr3_aa: CASSPGRTGIYNEQFF
j_call: TRBJ1-1; clone_size: .; d_call: TRBD1; v_call: TRBV29-1; cdr3_nt: TGCAGCGTGGCGGGACAGGGGTCCCACATGAACACTGAAGCTTTCTTT; cdr3_aa: CSVAGQGSHMNTEAFF
j_call: TRBJ1-6; clone_size: .; d_call: TRBD1; v_call: TRBV7-9; cdr3_nt: TGTGCCAGCAGCCCCGACAGGGTACGCTCACCCCTCCACTTT; cdr3_aa: CASSPDRVRSPLHF
j_call: TRBJ2-7; clone_size: .; d_call: .; v_call: TRBV11-3; cdr3_nt: TGTGCCAGCAGCTTAGTTCGCGGGGGCAAAGACGAGCAGTACTTC; cdr3_aa: CASSLVRGGKDEQYF
j_call: TRBJ2-1; clone_size: .; d_call: .; v_call: TRBV5-4; cdr3_nt: TGTGCCAGCAGCTTTAGGGGGAGCTCCTACAATGAGCAGTTCTTC; cdr3_aa: CASSFRGSSYNEQFF
j_call: TRBJ2-7; clone_size: .; d_call: TRBD1; v_call: TRBV7-9; cdr3_nt: TGTGCCAGCAGCTCTGACAGGGTAGAGTCCTACGAGCAGTACTTC; cdr3_aa: CASSSDRVESYEQYF
j_call: TRBJ1-1; clone_size: .; d_call: TRBD1; v_call: TRBV27; cdr3_nt: TGTGCCAGCAGTTCCAACAGGGGCGGATGGAACACTGAAGCTTTCTTT; cdr3_aa: CASSSNRGGWNTEAFF